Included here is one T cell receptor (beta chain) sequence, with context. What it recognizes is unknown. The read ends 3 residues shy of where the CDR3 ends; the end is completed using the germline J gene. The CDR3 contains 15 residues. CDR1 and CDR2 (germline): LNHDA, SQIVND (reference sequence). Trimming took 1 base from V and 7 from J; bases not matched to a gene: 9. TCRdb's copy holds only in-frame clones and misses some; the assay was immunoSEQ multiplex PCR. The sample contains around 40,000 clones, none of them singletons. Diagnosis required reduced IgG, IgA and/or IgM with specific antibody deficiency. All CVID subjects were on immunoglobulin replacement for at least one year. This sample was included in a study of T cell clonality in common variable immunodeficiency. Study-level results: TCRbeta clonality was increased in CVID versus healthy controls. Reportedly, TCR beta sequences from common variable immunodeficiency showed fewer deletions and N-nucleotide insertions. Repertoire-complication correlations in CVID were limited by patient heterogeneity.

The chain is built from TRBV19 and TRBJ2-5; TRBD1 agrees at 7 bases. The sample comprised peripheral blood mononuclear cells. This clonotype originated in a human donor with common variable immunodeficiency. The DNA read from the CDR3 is TGTGCCAGTAGTATAGCGGGGACAGACTTTGGGACC. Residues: CASSIAGTDFGT. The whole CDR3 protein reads CASSIAGTDFGTQYF.